The clone carrying this TCR beta chain was seen many times. This sample is drawn from a study of CDR3 diversity in severe acne. Germline loops: CDR1 SGHDT, CDR2 YYEEEE. Germline trimming cut 6 bases from V and 2 bases from J; bases unmatched to any gene: 5. This CDR3 region has 13 residues. One entry per CDR3 protein results from TCRdb running MiXCR on the PCR reads. The sample shows over 70,000 distinct CDR3 sequences, over 40% of them seen only once. The chain couples TRBV5-6 to TRBJ2-7; 7 positions match TRBD1. The sequence came from a male donor in good health, without acne. The sequencing input was blood. CDR3 in DNA: TGTGCCAGCACCCTTGGACAGGCCTACGAGCAGTACTTC. As protein: CASTLGQAYEQYF.